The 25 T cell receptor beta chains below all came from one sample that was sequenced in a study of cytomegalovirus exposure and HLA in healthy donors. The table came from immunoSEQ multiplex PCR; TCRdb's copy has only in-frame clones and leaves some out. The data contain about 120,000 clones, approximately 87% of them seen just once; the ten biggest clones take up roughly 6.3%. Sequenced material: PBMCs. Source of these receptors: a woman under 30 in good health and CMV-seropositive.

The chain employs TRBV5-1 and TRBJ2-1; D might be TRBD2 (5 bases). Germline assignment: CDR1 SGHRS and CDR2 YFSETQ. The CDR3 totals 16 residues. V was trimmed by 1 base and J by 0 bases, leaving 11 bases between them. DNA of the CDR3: TGCGCCAGCAGCTTGTCAGCGGCCAGCTCCTACAATGAGCAGTTCTTC. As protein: CASSLSAASSYNEQFF.

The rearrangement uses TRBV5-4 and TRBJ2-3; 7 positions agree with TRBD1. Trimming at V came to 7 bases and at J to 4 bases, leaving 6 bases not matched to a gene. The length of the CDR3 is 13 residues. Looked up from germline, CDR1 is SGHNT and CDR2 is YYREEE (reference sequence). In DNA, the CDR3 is TGTGCCAGCCAACAGGGGTCCGCAGATACGCAGTATTTT. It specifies CASQQGSADTQYF.

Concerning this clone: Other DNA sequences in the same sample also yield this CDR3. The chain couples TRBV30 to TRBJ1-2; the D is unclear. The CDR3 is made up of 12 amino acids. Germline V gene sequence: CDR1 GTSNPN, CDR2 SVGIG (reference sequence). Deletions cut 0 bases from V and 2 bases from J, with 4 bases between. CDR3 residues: CAWSVSNYGYTF. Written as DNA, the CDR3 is TGTGCCTGGAGTGTCTCGAACTATGGCTACACCTTC.

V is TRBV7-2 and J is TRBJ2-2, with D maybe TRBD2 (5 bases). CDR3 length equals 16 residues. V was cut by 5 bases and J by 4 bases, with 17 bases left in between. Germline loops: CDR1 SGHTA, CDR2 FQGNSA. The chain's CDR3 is CASSGGLVRATGELFF. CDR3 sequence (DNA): TGTGCCAGCAGCGGAGGCCTCGTGAGGGCCACCGGGGAGCTGTTTTTT.

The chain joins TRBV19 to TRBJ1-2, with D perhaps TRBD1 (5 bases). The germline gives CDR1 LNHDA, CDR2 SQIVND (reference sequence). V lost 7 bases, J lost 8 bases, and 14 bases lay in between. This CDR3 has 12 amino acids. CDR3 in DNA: TGTGCCAGTATAGGGGTAGCAGGCGGCTACACCTTC. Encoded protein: CASIGVAGGYTF.

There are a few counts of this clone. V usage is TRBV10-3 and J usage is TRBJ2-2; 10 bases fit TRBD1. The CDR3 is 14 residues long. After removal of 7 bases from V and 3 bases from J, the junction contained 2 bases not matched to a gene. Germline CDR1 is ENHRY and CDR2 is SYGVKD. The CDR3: CAIKGTGDTGELFF. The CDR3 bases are TGTGCCATCAAAGGGACAGGGGACACCGGGGAGCTGTTTTTT.

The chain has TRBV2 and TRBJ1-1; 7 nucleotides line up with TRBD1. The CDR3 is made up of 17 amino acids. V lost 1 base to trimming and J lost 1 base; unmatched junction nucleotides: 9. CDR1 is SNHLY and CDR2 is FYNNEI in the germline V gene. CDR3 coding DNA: TGTGCCAGCAGTGAAGGACGACAGGGAGGATCGAACACTGAAGCTTTCTTT. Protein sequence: CASSEGRQGGSNTEAFF.

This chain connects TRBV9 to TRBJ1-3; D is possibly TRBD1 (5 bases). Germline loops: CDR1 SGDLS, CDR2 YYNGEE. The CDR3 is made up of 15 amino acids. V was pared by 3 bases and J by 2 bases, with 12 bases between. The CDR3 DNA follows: TGTGCCAGCAGCGACGGCAGGGAACCTGGAAACACCATATATTTT. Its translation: CASSDGREPGNTIYF.

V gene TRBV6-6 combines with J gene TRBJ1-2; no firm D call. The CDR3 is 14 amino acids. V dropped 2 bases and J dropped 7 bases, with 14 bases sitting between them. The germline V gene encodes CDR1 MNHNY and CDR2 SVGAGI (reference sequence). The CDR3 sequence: CASSYSFGVSGYTF. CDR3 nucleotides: TGTGCCAGCAGTTACAGTTTCGGGGTTTCTGGCTACACCTTC.

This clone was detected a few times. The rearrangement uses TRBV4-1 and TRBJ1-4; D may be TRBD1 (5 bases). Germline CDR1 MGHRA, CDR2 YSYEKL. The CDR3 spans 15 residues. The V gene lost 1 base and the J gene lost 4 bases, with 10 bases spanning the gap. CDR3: CASSQGDRDNEKLFF. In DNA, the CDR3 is TGCGCCAGCAGCCAAGGAGACAGAGATAATGAAAAACTGTTTTTT.

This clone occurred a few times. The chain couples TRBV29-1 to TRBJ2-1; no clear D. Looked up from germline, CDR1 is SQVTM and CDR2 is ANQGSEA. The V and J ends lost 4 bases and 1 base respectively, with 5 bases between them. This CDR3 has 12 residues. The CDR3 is CSVASSYNEQFF. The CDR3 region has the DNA TGCAGCGTTGCTTCGTCCTACAATGAGCAGTTCTTC.

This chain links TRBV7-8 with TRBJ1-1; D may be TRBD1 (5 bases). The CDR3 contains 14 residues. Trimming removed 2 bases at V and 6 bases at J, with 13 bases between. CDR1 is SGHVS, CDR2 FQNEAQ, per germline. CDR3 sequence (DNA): TGTGCCAGCAGCTTATGGGGCCCGTGGGCTGAAGCTTTCTTT. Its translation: CASSLWGPWAEAFF.

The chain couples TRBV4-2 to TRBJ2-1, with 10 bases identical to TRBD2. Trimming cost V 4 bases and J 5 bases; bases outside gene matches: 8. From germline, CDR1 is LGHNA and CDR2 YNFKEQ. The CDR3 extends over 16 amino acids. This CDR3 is CASSPRTSGANNEQFF. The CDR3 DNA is TGTGCCAGCAGCCCCCGGACTAGCGGAGCCAACAATGAGCAGTTCTTC.

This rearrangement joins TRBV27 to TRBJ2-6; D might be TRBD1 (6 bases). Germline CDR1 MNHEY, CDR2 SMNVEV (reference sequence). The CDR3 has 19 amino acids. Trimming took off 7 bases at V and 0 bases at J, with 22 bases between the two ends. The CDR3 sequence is CASTLSGRQDISGANVLTF. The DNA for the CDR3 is TGTGCCAGCACCCTTTCAGGGAGACAGGACATCTCTGGGGCCAACGTCCTGACTTTC.

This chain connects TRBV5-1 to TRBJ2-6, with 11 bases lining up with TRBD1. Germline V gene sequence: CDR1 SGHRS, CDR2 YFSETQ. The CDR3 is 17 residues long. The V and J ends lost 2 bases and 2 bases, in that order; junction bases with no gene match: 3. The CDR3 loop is CASSFRTGGAGANVLTF. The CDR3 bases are TGCGCCAGCAGCTTCCGGACAGGGGGCGCTGGGGCCAACGTCCTGACTTTC.

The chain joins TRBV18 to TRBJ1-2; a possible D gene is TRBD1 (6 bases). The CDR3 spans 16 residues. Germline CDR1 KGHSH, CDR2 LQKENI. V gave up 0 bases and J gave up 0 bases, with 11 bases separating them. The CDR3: CASSPPFRGSNYGYTF. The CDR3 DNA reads TGTGCCAGCTCACCACCGTTCAGGGGCTCTAACTATGGCTACACCTTC.

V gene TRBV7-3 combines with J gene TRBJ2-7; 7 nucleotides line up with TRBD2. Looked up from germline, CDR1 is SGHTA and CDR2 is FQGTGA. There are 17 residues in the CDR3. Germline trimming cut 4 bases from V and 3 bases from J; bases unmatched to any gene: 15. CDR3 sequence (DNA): TGTGCCAGCAGCTCCCCCCGTGGGGGAGGGCCGGGCTACGAGCAGTACTTC. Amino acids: CASSSPRGGGPGYEQYF.

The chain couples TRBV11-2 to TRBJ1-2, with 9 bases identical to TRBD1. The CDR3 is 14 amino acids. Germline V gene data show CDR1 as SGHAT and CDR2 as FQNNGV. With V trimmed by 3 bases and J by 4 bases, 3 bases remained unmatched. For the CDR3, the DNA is TGTGCCAGCAGCTTCTCGACAGGGGGCTATGGCTACACCTTC. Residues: CASSFSTGGYGYTF.

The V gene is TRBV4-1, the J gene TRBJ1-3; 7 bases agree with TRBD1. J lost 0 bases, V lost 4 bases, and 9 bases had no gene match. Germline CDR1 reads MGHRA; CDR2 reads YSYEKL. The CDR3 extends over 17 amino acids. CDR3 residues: CASSLQGSVYSGNTIYF. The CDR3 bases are TGCGCCAGCAGCCTACAGGGGTCCGTGTACTCTGGAAACACCATATATTTT.

CDR3 sequence (DNA): TGTGCCAGCAGCTCACAGGGTCCCCCACCCTACGAGCAGTACTTC. This translates into CASSSQGPPPYEQYF. V usage is TRBV7-2 and J usage is TRBJ2-7; D is perhaps TRBD1 (6 bases). The CDR3 consists of 15 residues. Trimming shortened V by 4 bases and J by 2 bases, and 15 bases separated the two germline ends. Germline values: CDR1 SGHTA, CDR2 FQGNSA.

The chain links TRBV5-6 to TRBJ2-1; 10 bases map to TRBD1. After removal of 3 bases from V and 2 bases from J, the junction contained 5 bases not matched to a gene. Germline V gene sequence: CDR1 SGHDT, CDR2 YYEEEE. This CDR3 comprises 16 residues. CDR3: CASSSTGTGAYNEQFF. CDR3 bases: TGTGCCAGCAGCTCCACCGGGACAGGGGCCTACAATGAGCAGTTCTTC.

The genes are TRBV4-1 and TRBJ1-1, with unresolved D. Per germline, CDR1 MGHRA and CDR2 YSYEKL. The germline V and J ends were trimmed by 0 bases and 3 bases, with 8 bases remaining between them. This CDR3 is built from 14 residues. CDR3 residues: CASSQEWAYTEAFF. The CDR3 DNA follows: TGCGCCAGCAGCCAAGAATGGGCATACACTGAAGCTTTCTTT.

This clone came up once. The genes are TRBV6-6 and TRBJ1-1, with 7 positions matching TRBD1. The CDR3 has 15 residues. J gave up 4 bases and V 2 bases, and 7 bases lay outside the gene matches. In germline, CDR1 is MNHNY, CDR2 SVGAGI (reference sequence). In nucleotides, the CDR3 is TGTGCCAGCAGTTACGGCAGGGGGGTCGTCACTGAAGCTTTCTTT. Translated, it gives CASSYGRGVVTEAFF.

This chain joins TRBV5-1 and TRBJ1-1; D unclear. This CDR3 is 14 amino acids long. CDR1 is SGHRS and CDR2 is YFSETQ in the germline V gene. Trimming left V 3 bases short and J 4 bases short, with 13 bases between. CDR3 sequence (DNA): TGCGCCAGCAGCTATGCGTCCCAAAGCACTGAAGCTTTCTTT. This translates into CASSYASQSTEAFF.

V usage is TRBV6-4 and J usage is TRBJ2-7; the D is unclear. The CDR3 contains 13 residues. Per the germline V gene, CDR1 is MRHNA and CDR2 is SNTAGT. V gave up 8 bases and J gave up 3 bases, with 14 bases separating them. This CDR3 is CASPRQVHYEQYF. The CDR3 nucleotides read TGTGCCAGCCCCCGGCAGGTACACTACGAGCAGTACTTC.